This record concerns one T cell receptor (beta chain) sequence. This CDR3 contains 13 residues. The germline V gene has CDR1 SGHDN and CDR2 FVKESK. V was cut by 2 bases and J by 7 bases, with 6 bases left in between. Pooling was applied to second doses at about 4 or about 12 weeks. Using immunoSEQ multiplex PCR, the repertoire was profiled, and TCRdb retains in-frame clones only, with some absent. Among some 86,000 clones listed, 88% were seen once. This entry belongs to a study of T cell responses to AZD1222 COVID-19 vaccine. The sequence derives from an adult who received the AZD1222 COVID-19 vaccine. The sample was peripheral blood, taken 28 days after the second AZD1222 dose. The gene calls are TRBV14 and TRBJ1-6; no firm D call. The CDR3 coding sequence is TGTGCCAGCAGCCAATTCGGGAATTCACCCCTCCACTTT. Encoded protein: CASSQFGNSPLHF.